Below, 14 T cell receptor beta chains from the same sample are listed, as sequenced in a study of blood T cell repertoires in COVID-19. Assay: immunoSEQ multiplex PCR; the TCRdb copy retains only in-frame clones and omits some. The repertoire consists of some 140,000 clones, with around 88% occurring once and the leading ten covering roughly a sixth. Specimen: peripheral blood. These receptors all come from a man aged 50 to 59 with active or convalescent COVID-19.

The rearrangement joins TRBV5-4 to TRBJ1-1; the D is unclear. The CDR3 runs 17 residues. V was cut by 4 bases and J by 1 base, with 20 bases left in between. CDR1 is SGHNT, CDR2 YYREEE, per germline (reference sequence). CDR3 in DNA: TGTGCCAGCAGCACAGCTCGAAGACCGTCTCGGAACACTGAAGCTTTCTTT. It is translated as CASSTARRPSRNTEAFF.

This clone came up a few times. The chain links TRBV4-1 to TRBJ1-6, with D unclear. V lost 1 base, J lost 9 bases, and 13 bases lay in between. Germline V lookup: CDR1 MGHRA, CDR2 YSYEKL. There are 15 residues in the CDR3. CDR3 in amino acids: CASSQGTPAGSPLHF. The CDR3 bases are TGCGCCAGCAGCCAAGGGACCCCGGCGGGTTCACCCCTCCACTTT.

V usage is TRBV14 and J usage is TRBJ2-1; 9 nucleotides line up with TRBD2. The CDR3 is made up of 14 amino acids. CDR1 and CDR2 from the germline V gene are SGHDN and FVKESK. Trimming at V came to 4 bases and at J to 7 bases, leaving 5 bases not matched to a gene. DNA of the CDR3: TGTGCCAGCAGCCCCCGCCTAGCGGGGAATGAGCAGTTCTTC. Encoded protein: CASSPRLAGNEQFF.

The rearrangement uses TRBV7-6 and TRBJ2-3, with 7 bases matching TRBD2. Unmatched junction bases numbered 8, after V lost 5 bases and J lost 0 bases. Germline V CDR1 and CDR2: SGHVS, FNYEAQ. The CDR3 has 16 amino acids. Written as DNA, the CDR3 is TGTGCCAGCAGCCGCCAACCGGGGGGTAGCACAGATACGCAGTATTTT. Residues: CASSRQPGGSTDTQYF.

This rearrangement joins TRBV5-4 to TRBJ1-6, with 8 positions matching TRBD1. There are 15 residues in the CDR3. J lost 5 bases, V lost 4 bases, and 5 bases had no gene match. Per the germline V gene, CDR1 is SGHNT and CDR2 is YYREEE (reference sequence). The CDR3 nucleotides are TGTGCCAGCAGCGCCCGACAGGGGAATAATTCACCCCTCCACTTT. This translates into CASSARQGNNSPLHF.

V gene TRBV19 combines with J gene TRBJ2-5, with 9 bases fitting TRBD2. There are 16 residues in the CDR3. V dropped 3 bases and J dropped 1; count of bases not matched to a gene: 6. Germline V gives CDR1 LNHDA, CDR2 SQIVND (reference sequence). Here the CDR3 DNA reads TGTGCCAGTAGTATGGCCAGCGGGAGGCTCCAAGAGACCCAGTACTTC. Protein product: CASSMASGRLQETQYF.

V gene TRBV24-1 combines with J gene TRBJ2-5; 7 bases map to TRBD1. This CDR3 comprises 14 residues. The germline V gene encodes CDR1 KGHDR and CDR2 SFDVKD. V was pared by 6 bases and J by 5 bases, with 8 bases of the junction left unmatched. This chain's CDR3 is CATSPTGLLETQYF. As DNA, the CDR3 is TGTGCCACCAGTCCGACAGGGTTGTTGGAGACCCAGTACTTC.

This clone came up a few times. V usage is TRBV27 and J usage is TRBJ2-7; TRBD1 aligns across 9 bases. J lost 5 bases, V lost 5 bases, and 7 bases had no gene match. This CDR3 contains 14 residues. The germline gives CDR1 MNHEY, CDR2 SMNVEV (reference sequence). The CDR3 DNA follows: TGTGCCAGCAGTGCCCGGACAGGGGACAACGAGCAGTACTTC. Protein: CASSARTGDNEQYF.

The chain uses TRBV18 and TRBJ1-5; D possibly corresponds to TRBD1 (5 bases). V was trimmed by 5 bases and J by 6 bases, leaving 26 bases between them. This CDR3 is built from 18 residues. The germline V gene encodes CDR1 KGHSH and CDR2 LQKENI. The CDR3 DNA sequence: TGTGCCAGCTCAGCTACCGGGTTCGGGCGGGGGTCGAGTCAGCCCCAGCATTTT. Translating it yields CASSATGFGRGSSQPQHF.

This chain joins TRBV4-1 and TRBJ1-1; 8 bases map to TRBD1. Germline V gives CDR1 MGHRA, CDR2 YSYEKL. V lost 0 bases to trimming and J lost 2 bases; unmatched junction nucleotides: 5. CDR3 size: 16 residues. The CDR3 coding sequence is TGCGCCAGCAGCCAAGATCGGACAGGGAAAAACACTGAAGCTTTCTTT. Translating it yields CASSQDRTGKNTEAFF.

The J gene is TRBJ2-5, the V gene TRBV4-2, with 8 nucleotides matching TRBD2. Trimming cost V 3 bases and J 5 bases; bases outside gene matches: 5. This CDR3 is 14 amino acids long. Germline CDR1 LGHNA, CDR2 YNFKEQ. CDR3 residues: CASSQSSGGETQYF. The CDR3 nucleotides read TGTGCCAGCAGCCAGAGCTCGGGGGGGGAGACCCAGTACTTC.

The rearrangement joins TRBV30 to TRBJ1-3; D is possibly TRBD1 (6 bases). The germline gives CDR1 GTSNPN, CDR2 SVGIG (reference sequence). V lost 6 bases, J lost 3 bases, and 12 bases lay in between. This CDR3 region has 13 residues. The CDR3, as DNA: TGTGCCTGTCTATGGGACATTGGAAACACCATATATTTT. It encodes CACLWDIGNTIYF.

The chain combines TRBV7-2 with TRBJ2-3, with D perhaps TRBD2 (7 bases). The CDR3 runs 15 residues. V lost 0 bases and J lost 2, with 9 bases in between. The germline gives CDR1 SGHTA, CDR2 FQGNSA. The CDR3 spells CASSLAGGPTDTQYF. Written as DNA, the CDR3 is TGTGCCAGCAGCTTAGCGGGGGGGCCCACAGATACGCAGTATTTT.

The chain employs TRBV7-9 and TRBJ2-6, with D possibly TRBD2 on 6 matching bases. The V and J ends lost 6 bases and 0 bases respectively, with 9 bases between them. There are 15 residues in the CDR3. The germline gives CDR1 SEHNR, CDR2 FQNEAQ (reference sequence). The CDR3 DNA reads as TGTGCCAGCAGGTATAGCGGCTCTGGGGCCAACGTCCTGACTTTC. It codes for CASRYSGSGANVLTF.